The T cell receptor beta chain described here comes from a study of blood T cell repertoires in COVID-19. Germline CDR1 is SNHLY and CDR2 is FYNNEI. CDR3 length: 12 residues. Trimming cost V 6 bases and J 4 bases, with 10 bases left between them. This table comes from immunoSEQ multiplex PCR, and its TCRdb copy is limited to in-frame clones, with some not included. Among 150,000 to 190,000 clones listed, about 80% were seen once. V usage is TRBV2 and J usage is TRBJ2-7; no firm D call. The sequencing sample was made of PBMCs or T cells enriched from blood (not recorded which). The receptor's source is a man aged 45-65 years who had recovered from COVID-19. The CDR3 sequence: CASRLGPYEQYF. CDR3 nucleotides: TGTGCCAGCAGACTGGGCCCTTACGAGCAGTACTTC.